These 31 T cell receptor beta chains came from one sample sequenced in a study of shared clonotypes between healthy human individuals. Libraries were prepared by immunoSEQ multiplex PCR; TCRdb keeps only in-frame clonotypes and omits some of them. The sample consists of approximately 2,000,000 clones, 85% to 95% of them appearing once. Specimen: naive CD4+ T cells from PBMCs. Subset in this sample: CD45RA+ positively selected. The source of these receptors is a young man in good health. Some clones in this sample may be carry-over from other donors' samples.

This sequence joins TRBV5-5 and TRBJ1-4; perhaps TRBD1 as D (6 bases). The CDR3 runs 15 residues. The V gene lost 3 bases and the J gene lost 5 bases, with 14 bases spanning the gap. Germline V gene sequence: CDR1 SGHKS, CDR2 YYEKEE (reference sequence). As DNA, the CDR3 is TGTGCCAGCAGCTCATTACAGGGTCGGAATGAAAAACTGTTTTTT. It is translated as CASSSLQGRNEKLFF.

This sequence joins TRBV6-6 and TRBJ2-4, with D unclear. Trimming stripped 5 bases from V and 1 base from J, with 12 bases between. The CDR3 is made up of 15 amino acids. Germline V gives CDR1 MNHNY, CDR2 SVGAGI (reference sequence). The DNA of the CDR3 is TGTGCCAGCAGTGGCGCCGGGTGGGCCAAAAACATTCAGTACTTC. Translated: CASSGAGWAKNIQYF.

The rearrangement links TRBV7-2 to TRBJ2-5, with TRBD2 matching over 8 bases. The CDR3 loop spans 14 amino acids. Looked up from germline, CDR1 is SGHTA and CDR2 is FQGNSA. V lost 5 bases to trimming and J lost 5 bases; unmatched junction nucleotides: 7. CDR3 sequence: CASSPGLASETQYF. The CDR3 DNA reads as TGTGCCAGCAGCCCAGGACTAGCTAGTGAGACCCAGTACTTC.

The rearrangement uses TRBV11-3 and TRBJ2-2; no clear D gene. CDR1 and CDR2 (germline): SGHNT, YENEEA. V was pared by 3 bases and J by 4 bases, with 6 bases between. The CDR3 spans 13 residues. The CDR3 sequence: CASSFTVTGELFF. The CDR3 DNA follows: TGTGCCAGCAGCTTTACAGTCACCGGGGAGCTGTTTTTT.

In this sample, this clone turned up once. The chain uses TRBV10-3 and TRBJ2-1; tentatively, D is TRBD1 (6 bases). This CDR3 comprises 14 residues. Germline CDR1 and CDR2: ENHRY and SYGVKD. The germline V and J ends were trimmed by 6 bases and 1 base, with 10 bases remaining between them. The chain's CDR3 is CAISPGESYNEQFF. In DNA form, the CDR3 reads TGTGCCATCAGCCCAGGGGAATCCTACAATGAGCAGTTCTTC.

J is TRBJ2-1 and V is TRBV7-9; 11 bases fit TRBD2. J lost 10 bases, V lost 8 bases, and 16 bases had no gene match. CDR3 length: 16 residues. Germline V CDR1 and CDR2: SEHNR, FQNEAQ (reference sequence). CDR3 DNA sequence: TGTGCCAGCCTCTTGGGGCTAGCGGGAGGCAGGGAAGAGCAGTTCTTC. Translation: CASLLGLAGGREEQFF.

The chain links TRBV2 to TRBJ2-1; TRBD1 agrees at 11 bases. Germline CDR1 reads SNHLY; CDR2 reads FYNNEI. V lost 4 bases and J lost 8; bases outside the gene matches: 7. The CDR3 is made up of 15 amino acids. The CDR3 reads CASSGGQGVLYEQFF. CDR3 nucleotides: TGTGCCAGCAGTGGGGGACAGGGGGTTTTATATGAGCAGTTCTTC.

CDR3 nucleotide sequence: TGCGCCAGCAGCTTTTATAGCTCTGGGGCCAACGTCCTGACTTTC. This translates into CASSFYSSGANVLTF. V usage is TRBV5-1 and J usage is TRBJ2-6, with D unclear. Trimming left V 2 bases short and J 0 bases short, with 6 bases between. The CDR3 spans 15 residues. Germline CDR1 reads SGHRS; CDR2 reads YFSETQ.

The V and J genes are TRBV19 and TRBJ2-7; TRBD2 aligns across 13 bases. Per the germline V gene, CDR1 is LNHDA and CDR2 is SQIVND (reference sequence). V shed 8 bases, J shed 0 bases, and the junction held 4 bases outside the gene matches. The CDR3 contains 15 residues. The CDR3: CASSRLAGGSYEQYF. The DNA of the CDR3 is TGTGCCAGTTCGAGACTAGCGGGAGGCTCCTACGAGCAGTACTTC.

The CDR3 loop reads CATSHMDGEAFF. The CDR3, as DNA: TGTGCCACCAGCCATATGGACGGGGAGGCTTTCTTT. The chain links TRBV15 to TRBJ1-1; D gene unclear. Per germline, CDR1 LNHNV and CDR2 YYDKDF (reference sequence). V lost 5 bases and J lost 11, with 15 bases in between. CDR3 size: 12 residues.

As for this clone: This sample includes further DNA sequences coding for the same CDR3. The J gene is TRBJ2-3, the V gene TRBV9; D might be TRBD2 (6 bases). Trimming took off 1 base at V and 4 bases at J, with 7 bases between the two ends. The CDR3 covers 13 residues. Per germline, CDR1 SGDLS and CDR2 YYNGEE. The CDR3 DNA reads TGTGCCAGCAGCGTATCGGGGGCAGATACGCAGTATTTT. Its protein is CASSVSGADTQYF.

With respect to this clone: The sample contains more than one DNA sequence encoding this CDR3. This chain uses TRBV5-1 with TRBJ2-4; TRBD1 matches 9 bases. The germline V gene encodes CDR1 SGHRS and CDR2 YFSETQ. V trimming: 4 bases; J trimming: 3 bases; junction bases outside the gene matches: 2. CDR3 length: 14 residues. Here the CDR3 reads CASSLGQGKNIQYF. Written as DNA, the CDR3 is TGCGCCAGCAGCCTGGGACAGGGCAAAAACATTCAGTACTTC.

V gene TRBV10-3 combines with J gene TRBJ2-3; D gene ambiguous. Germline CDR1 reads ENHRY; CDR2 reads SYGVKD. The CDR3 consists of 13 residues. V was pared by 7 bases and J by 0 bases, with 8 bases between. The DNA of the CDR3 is TGTGCCATCAAGGCGGAGAGCACAGATACGCAGTATTTT. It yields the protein CAIKAESTDTQYF.

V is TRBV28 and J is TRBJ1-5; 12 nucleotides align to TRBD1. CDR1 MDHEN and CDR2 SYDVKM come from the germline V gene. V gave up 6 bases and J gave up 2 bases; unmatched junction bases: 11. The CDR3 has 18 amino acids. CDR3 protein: CASRSLGQGAEGNQPQHF. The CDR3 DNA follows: TGTGCCAGCAGGAGCCTGGGACAGGGGGCTGAAGGCAATCAGCCCCAGCATTTT.

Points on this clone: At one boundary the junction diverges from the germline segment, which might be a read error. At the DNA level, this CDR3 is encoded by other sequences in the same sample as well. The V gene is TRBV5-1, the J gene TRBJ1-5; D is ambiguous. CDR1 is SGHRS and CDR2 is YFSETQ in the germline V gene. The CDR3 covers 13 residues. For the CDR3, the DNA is TGCGCCAGTAGCTTAGGACTCAATCAGCCCCAGCATTTT. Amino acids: CASSLGLNQPQHF.

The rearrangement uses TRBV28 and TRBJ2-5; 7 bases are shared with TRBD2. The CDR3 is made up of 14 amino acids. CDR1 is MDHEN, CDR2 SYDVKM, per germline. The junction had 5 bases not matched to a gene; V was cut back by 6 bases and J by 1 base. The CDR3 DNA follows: TGTGCCAGCAGCAAGACTAGCTCCCAAGAGACCCAGTACTTC. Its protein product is CASSKTSSQETQYF.

CDR3 DNA: TGTGCCAGCAGCCCGGGACAGGGTGTTCGACAAGAGACCCAGTACTTC. Protein product: CASSPGQGVRQETQYF. This chain joins TRBV5-4 and TRBJ2-5; 9 bases agree with TRBD1. The CDR3 is 16 amino acids. The V and J ends lost 4 bases and 2 bases, in that order; junction bases with no gene match: 9. Germline loops: CDR1 SGHNT, CDR2 YYREEE (reference sequence).

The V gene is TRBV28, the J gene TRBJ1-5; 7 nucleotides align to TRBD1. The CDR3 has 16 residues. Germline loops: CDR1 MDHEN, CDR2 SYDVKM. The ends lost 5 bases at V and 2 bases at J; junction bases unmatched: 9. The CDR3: CASSPPSRGRNQPQHF. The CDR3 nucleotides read TGTGCCAGCAGTCCCCCCTCGAGGGGGCGCAATCAGCCCCAGCATTTT. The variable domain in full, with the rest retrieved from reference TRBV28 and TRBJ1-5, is DVKVTQSSRYLVKRTGEKVFLECVQDMDHENMFWYRQDPGLGLRLIYFSYDVKMKEKGDIPEGYSVSREKKERFSLILESASTNQTSMYLCASSPPSRGRNQPQHFGDGTRLSIL.

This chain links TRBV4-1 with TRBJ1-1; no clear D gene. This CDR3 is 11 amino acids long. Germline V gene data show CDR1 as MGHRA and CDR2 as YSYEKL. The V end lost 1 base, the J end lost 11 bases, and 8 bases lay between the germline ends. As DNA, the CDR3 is TGCGCCAGCAGCCAAGGCCCGGAGGCTTTCTTT. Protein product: CASSQGPEAFF.

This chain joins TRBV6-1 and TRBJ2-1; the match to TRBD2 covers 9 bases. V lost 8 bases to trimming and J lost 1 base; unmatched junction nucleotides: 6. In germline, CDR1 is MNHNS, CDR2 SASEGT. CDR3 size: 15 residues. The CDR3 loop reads CASSGGRDSYNEQFF. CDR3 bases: TGTGCCAGCTCGGGCGGGAGGGATTCCTACAATGAGCAGTTCTTC.

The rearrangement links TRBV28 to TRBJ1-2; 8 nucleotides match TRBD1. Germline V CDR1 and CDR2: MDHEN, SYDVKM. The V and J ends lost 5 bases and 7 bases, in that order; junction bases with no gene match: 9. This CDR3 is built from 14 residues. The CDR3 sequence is CASSRNQGAGGYTF. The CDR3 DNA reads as TGTGCCAGCAGTCGGAACCAGGGGGCGGGTGGCTACACCTTC.

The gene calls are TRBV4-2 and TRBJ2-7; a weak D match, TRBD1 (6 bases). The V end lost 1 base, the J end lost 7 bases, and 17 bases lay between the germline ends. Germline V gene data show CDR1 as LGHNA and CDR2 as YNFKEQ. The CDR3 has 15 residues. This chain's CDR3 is CASSQVSWGRQEQYF. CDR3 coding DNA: TGTGCCAGCAGCCAAGTGTCCTGGGGGCGGCAAGAGCAGTACTTC.

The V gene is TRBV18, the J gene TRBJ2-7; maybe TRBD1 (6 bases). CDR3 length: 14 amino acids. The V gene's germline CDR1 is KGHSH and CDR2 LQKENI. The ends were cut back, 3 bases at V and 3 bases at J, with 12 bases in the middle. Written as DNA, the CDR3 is TGTGCCAGCTCACCGGGGGCAGAGGGCTACGAGCAGTACTTC. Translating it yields CASSPGAEGYEQYF. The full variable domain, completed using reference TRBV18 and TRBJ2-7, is NAGVMQNPRHLVRRRGQEARLRCSPMKGHSHVYWYRQLPEEGLKFMVYLQKENIIDESGMPKERFSAEFPKEGPSILRIQQVVRGDSAAYFCASSPGAEGYEQYFGPGTRLTVT.

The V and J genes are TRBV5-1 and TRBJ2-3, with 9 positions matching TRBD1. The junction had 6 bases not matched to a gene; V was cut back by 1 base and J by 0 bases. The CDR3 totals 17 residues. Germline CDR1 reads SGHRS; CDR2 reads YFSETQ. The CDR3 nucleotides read TGCGCCAGCAGCTTGACCGGGACAGGGACTAGCACAGATACGCAGTATTTT. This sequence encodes CASSLTGTGTSTDTQYF.

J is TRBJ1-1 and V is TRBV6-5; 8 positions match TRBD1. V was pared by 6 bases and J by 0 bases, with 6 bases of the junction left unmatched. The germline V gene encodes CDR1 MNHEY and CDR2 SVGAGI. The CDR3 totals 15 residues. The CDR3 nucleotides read TGTGCCAGCAGCCACGGGACAGGATTGAACACTGAAGCTTTCTTT. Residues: CASSHGTGLNTEAFF.

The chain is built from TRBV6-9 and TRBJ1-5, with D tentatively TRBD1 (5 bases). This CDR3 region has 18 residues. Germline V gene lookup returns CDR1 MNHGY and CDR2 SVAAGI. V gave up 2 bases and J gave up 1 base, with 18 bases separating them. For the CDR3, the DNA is TGTGCCAGCAGTTATCGCCCGGGGGGGTCAAGAAGCAATCAGCCCCAGCATTTT. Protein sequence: CASSYRPGGSRSNQPQHF.

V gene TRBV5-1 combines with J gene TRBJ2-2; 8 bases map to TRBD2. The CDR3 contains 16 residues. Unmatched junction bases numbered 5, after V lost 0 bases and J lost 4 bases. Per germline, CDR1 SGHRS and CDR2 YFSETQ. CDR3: CASSLAGGPSTGELFF. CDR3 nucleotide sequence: TGCGCCAGCAGCTTGGCGGGAGGGCCTAGCACCGGGGAGCTGTTTTTT.

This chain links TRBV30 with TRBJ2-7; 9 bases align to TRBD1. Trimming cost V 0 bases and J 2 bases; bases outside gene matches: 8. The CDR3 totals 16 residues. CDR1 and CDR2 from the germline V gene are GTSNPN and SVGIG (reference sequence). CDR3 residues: CAWSVLSRDRAYEQYF. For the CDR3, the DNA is TGTGCCTGGAGTGTACTCTCCCGGGACAGGGCCTACGAGCAGTACTTC.

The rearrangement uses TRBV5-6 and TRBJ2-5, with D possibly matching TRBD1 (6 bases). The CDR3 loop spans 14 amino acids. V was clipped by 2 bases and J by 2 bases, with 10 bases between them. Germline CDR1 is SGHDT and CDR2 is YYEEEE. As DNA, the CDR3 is TGTGCCAGCAGCTTTGGACAGATTCAAGAGACCCAGTACTTC. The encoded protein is CASSFGQIQETQYF.

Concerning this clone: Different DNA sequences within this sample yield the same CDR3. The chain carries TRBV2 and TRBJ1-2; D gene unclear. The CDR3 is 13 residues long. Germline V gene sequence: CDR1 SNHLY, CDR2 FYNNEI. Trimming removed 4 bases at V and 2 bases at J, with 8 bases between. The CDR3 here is CASSVTGNYGYTF. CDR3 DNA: TGTGCCAGCAGTGTCACTGGGAACTATGGCTACACCTTC.

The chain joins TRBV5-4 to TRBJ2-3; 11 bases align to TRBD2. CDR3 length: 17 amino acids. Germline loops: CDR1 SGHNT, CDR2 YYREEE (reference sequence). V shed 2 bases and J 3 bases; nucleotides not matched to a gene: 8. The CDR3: CASSLLGSGRGTDTQYF. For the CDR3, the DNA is TGTGCCAGCAGCTTACTGGGTAGCGGGAGGGGTACAGATACGCAGTATTTT.